The sequence of this TCR beta chain was determined in a study of T cells in tuberculosis. Across the study: In South Africa, adults with active tuberculosis were compared with IGRA-negative and latently infected IGRA-positive adolescents. Blood was taken before or within 7 days of anti-tuberculosis therapy.

Notes on the study in general: Classification accuracy was roughly 90% (AUROC 0.90) with the GMM-specific repertoire.

Note on this clone: Its antigen is undetermined.

The ends lost 5 bases at V and 6 bases at J; junction bases unmatched: 4. This CDR3 is 13 amino acids long. Germline V gene data show CDR1 as MDHEN and CDR2 as SYDVKM. Time point defined: new active TB diagnosis, blood taken before or within 7 days of starting treatment. Unsorted cryopreserved PBMC were sequenced, averaging about 93,000 T cells per clinical donor. Using immunoSEQ multiplex PCR, the repertoire was profiled, and TCRdb retains in-frame clones only, with some absent. The sample comprises approximately 35,000 clones, just over 90% of which are singletons, and 6.5% to 8.5% rests with the top ten.

The chain recombines TRBV28 with TRBJ1-2, with 9 positions matching TRBD1. The TCR comes from an adult with tuberculosis. Some clones in this sample may be carry-over from other donors' samples. This material consisted of PBMCs, taken at tuberculosis diagnosis. CDR3: CASSRGQGNGYTF. Here the CDR3 DNA reads TGTGCCAGCAGTAGGGGACAGGGAAATGGCTACACCTTC.